Listed here are 26 T cell receptor beta chains from one sample, sequenced in a study of T cell repertoires in cytomegalovirus infection. Their antigens remain unidentified. TCRdb re-analysed the reads in MiXCR, keeping a single row per CDR3 protein. The sample lists under 500,000 distinct CDR3 sequences; roughly 46% were seen once. This sample comprised cultured PBMCs, obtained from culture after CMV antigen stimulation. These receptors all stem from a human donor in good health (CMV status not recorded). Some clones in this sample may be carry-over from other donors' samples.

This chain's CDR3 is CASSLLADGETQYF. DNA of the CDR3: TGTGCCAGCAGCTTACTAGCGGACGGAGAGACCCAGTACTTC. This chain joins TRBV7-6 and TRBJ2-5, with TRBD2 identical over 7 bases. The CDR3 covers 14 residues. CDR1 is SGHVS, CDR2 FNYEAQ, per germline. Unmatched junction bases numbered 4, after V lost 2 bases and J lost 4 bases.

This clonotype was found a few times. The chain employs TRBV7-9 and TRBJ1-6, with TRBD1 identical over 8 bases. V lost 5 bases to trimming and J lost 10 bases; unmatched junction nucleotides: 4. CDR1 SEHNR and CDR2 FQNEAQ come from the germline V gene (reference sequence). CDR3 length equals 13 residues. The CDR3 region has the DNA TGTGCCAGCAGCCTCGGACAGGGCTCACCCCTCCACTTT. Translation gives CASSLGQGSPLHF. Full variable domain (rest looked up from reference TRBV7-9 and TRBJ1-6): DTGVSQNPRHKITKRGQNVTFRCDPISEHNRLYWYRQTLGQGPEFLTYFQNEAQLEKSRLLSDRFSAERPKGSFSTLEIQRTEQGDSAMYLCASSLGQGSPLHFGNGTRLTVT.

The V gene is TRBV19, the J gene TRBJ1-3, with D hard to call. This CDR3 has 15 residues. Trimming took 10 bases from V and 0 from J, leaving 16 bases between them. CDR1 is LNHDA and CDR2 is SQIVND in the germline V gene (reference sequence). DNA of the CDR3: TGTGCCACCACCTCAATTAAAACCTCTGGAAACACCATATATTTT. Its translation: CATTSIKTSGNTIYF.

V gene TRBV7-9 combines with J gene TRBJ2-7; 7 nucleotides line up with TRBD1. J was trimmed by 3 bases and V by 5 bases; bases with no gene match: 7. CDR1 SEHNR and CDR2 FQNEAQ come from the germline V gene (reference sequence). This CDR3 has 14 amino acids. This CDR3 is CASSLQGYGYEQYF. CDR3 in DNA: TGTGCCAGCAGCCTACAGGGGTACGGCTACGAGCAGTACTTC.

There are a few counts of this clonotype. The rearrangement joins TRBV7-2 to TRBJ2-1, with D maybe TRBD2 (5 bases). Per the germline V gene, CDR1 is SGHTA and CDR2 is FQGNSA. Trimming stripped 8 bases from V and 7 bases from J, with 15 bases between. This CDR3 has 13 residues. The CDR3 bases are TGTGCCAGCGAGAAGGTAGGAGGAAATGAGCAGTTCTTC. Translating gives CASEKVGGNEQFF.

V gene TRBV2 combines with J gene TRBJ2-7; D gene ambiguous. Germline assignment: CDR1 SNHLY and CDR2 FYNNEI. Trimming removed 3 bases at V and 8 bases at J, with 8 bases between. The CDR3 consists of 11 residues. CDR3 sequence (DNA): TGTGCCAGCAGTGATCGTCCCAAGCAGTACTTC. Amino acids: CASSDRPKQYF.

The rearrangement links TRBV28 to TRBJ2-7, with 7 positions matching TRBD1. The CDR3 length is 16 residues. Germline V CDR1 and CDR2: MDHEN, SYDVKM. Trimming cost V 6 bases and J 2 bases; bases outside gene matches: 13. The CDR3 region has the DNA TGTGCCAGCAGACGACTCCCAATACAGGGGCCCTACGAGCAGTACTTC. It yields the protein CASRRLPIQGPYEQYF. The full variable domain, rest sourced from reference TRBV28 and TRBJ2-7, is DVKVTQSSRYLVKRTGEKVFLECVQDMDHENMFWYRQDPGLGLRLIYFSYDVKMKEKGDIPEGYSVSREKKERFSLILESASTNQTSMYLCASRRLPIQGPYEQYFGPGTRLTVT.

V is TRBV29-1 and J is TRBJ2-7, with 8 bases fitting TRBD2. Germline-derived CDR1 and CDR2 are SQVTM and ANQGSEA. The CDR3 sequence is 13 residues long. V was pared by 4 bases and J by 0 bases, with 2 bases of the junction left unmatched. The CDR3 spells CSVVGTSSYEQYF. CDR3 coding DNA: TGCAGCGTTGTTGGGACTAGCTCCTACGAGCAGTACTTC.

V is TRBV12-3 or TRBV12-4 and J is TRBJ2-3, with a weak D call TRBD2 (6 bases). Trimming removed 7 bases at V and 2 bases at J, with 10 bases between. The CDR3 is made up of 13 amino acids. This CDR3 reads CASNRLDTDTQYF. CDR3 bases: TGTGCCAGCAATCGACTAGACACAGATACGCAGTATTTT.

At least ten counts were recorded for this clonotype. V usage is TRBV7-6 and J usage is TRBJ2-5; D is possibly TRBD1 (6 bases). Trimming removed 5 bases from V and 5 bases from J, with 9 bases in between. CDR1 SGHVS and CDR2 FNYEAQ come from the germline V gene. This CDR3 contains 12 residues. The CDR3 region has the DNA TGTGCCAGCAGCCCTCAGGGGGAGACCCAGTACTTC. Its translation is CASSPQGETQYF.

The J gene is TRBJ1-4, the V gene TRBV7-2; weak D call: TRBD1 (5 bases). Trimming removed 8 bases at V and 5 bases at J, with 12 bases between. Germline CDR1 is SGHTA and CDR2 is FQGNSA. This CDR3 contains 13 residues. This chain's CDR3 is CASQRQYNEKLFF. The CDR3 region has the DNA TGTGCCAGCCAAAGACAGTACAATGAAAAACTGTTTTTT. The full variable domain, with the rest looked up from reference TRBV7-2 and TRBJ1-4, is GAGVSQSPSNKVTEKGKDVELRCDPISGHTALYWYRQSLGQGLEFLIYFQGNSAPDKSGLPSDRFSAERTGGSVSTLTIQRTQQEDSAVYLCASQRQYNEKLFFGSGTQLSVL.

The rearrangement joins TRBV27 to TRBJ2-4; 7 bases are shared with TRBD1. Germline CDR1 is MNHEY and CDR2 is SMNVEV (reference sequence). After removal of 3 bases from V and 4 bases from J, the junction contained 6 bases not matched to a gene. This CDR3 is 15 amino acids long. The CDR3 bases are TGTGCCAGCAGTTTCGGTGACAGGGTGAAAAACATTCAGTACTTC. The encoded protein is CASSFGDRVKNIQYF.

This clonotype was detected only a few times. The chain joins TRBV28 to TRBJ1-5, with D hard to call. This CDR3 contains 16 residues. The germline gives CDR1 MDHEN, CDR2 SYDVKM. Trimming removed 5 bases from V and 2 bases from J, with 16 bases in between. CDR3 bases: TGTGCCAGCAGTGCCACCGGGAGTACCGGCAATCAGCCCCAGCATTTT. This sequence encodes CASSATGSTGNQPQHF. Full variable domain (outside the CDR3, taken from reference TRBV28 and TRBJ1-5): DVKVTQSSRYLVKRTGEKVFLECVQDMDHENMFWYRQDPGLGLRLIYFSYDVKMKEKGDIPEGYSVSREKKERFSLILESASTNQTSMYLCASSATGSTGNQPQHFGDGTRLSIL.

This CDR3 reads CASKRTVRSESPLHF. The CDR3 coding sequence is TGTGCCAGCAAAAGGACAGTAAGGTCGGAATCACCCCTCCACTTT. This chain joins TRBV12-3 or TRBV12-4 and TRBJ1-6; tentative D call: TRBD1 (6 bases). V was shortened by 7 bases and J by 10 bases, with 20 bases between the two germline ends. The CDR3 totals 15 residues.

The chain couples TRBV4-1 to TRBJ1-1; D ambiguous. V shed 4 bases and J shed 4 bases, with 16 bases lying between them. Looked up from germline, CDR1 is MGHRA and CDR2 is YSYEKL. This CDR3 spans 15 amino acids. The CDR3 DNA reads TGCGCCAGCAGCCTGGCCTGGGGAAGTTCCACTGAAGCTTTCTTT. Protein sequence: CASSLAWGSSTEAFF.

This clonotype was counted a few times. The rearrangement joins TRBV7-9 to TRBJ2-3; D uncertain. Per germline, CDR1 SEHNR and CDR2 FQNEAQ (reference sequence). V gave up 7 bases and J gave up 4 bases, with 12 bases separating them. CDR3 length: 13 residues. The CDR3 protein is CASNLRRADTQYF. Here the CDR3 DNA reads TGTGCCAGCAACCTTAGGCGAGCAGATACGCAGTATTTT.

This clonotype occurred a few times. The chain links TRBV3-1 to TRBJ2-7, with no clear D. Germline loops: CDR1 LGHDT, CDR2 YNNKEL (reference sequence). V lost 4 bases and J 4 bases, leaving 11 bases between the germline ends. The CDR3 is made up of 13 amino acids. CDR3 region: CASSPDASYEQYF. The CDR3, as DNA: TGTGCCAGCAGCCCAGATGCGTCGTACGAGCAGTACTTC.

The V and J genes are TRBV15 and TRBJ2-1, with 8 bases that match TRBD2. CDR1 is LNHNV and CDR2 is YYDKDF in the germline V gene (reference sequence). Trimming took 6 bases from V and 0 from J; bases not matched to a gene: 4. The length of the CDR3 is 15 residues. The CDR3, as DNA: TGTGCCACCAGGACTAGCGTTAGCTCCTACAATGAGCAGTTCTTC. Its translation: CATRTSVSSYNEQFF.

The chain joins TRBV10-3 to TRBJ2-5, with 7 positions matching TRBD1. Germline-derived CDR1 and CDR2 are ENHRY and SYGVKD. This CDR3 region has 12 residues. The J segment lost 3 bases and the V segment lost 10 bases, leaving 5 bases of the junction unmatched. The CDR3 loop reads CATGTEKETQYF. CDR3 DNA: TGTGCCACCGGGACAGAAAAAGAGACCCAGTACTTC.

To note about this clonotype: A much bigger clone sits one base away, suggesting this may be a read error. J is TRBJ2-1 and V is TRBV14; D unclear. Trimming took off 0 bases at V and 6 bases at J, with 0 bases between the two ends. Germline CDR1 reads SGHDN; CDR2 reads FVKESK. The CDR3 spans 11 residues. The CDR3 bases are TGTGCCAGCAGCCAAGACAATGAGCAGTTCTTC. It specifies CASSQDNEQFF.

This clonotype was counted a few times. V gene TRBV7-2 combines with J gene TRBJ2-5, with D perhaps matching TRBD2 (6 bases). With 5 bases removed from V and 2 bases from J, the gap between germline ends came to 15 bases. This CDR3 contains 15 residues. CDR1 and CDR2 from the germline V gene are SGHTA and FQGNSA. The CDR3 reads CASSQPGGLQETQYF. CDR3 nucleotide sequence: TGTGCCAGCAGCCAACCCGGGGGTTTACAAGAGACCCAGTACTTC.

On this clonotype: This clone may be a read error of a much larger clone one base away. This chain connects TRBV12-3 or TRBV12-4 to TRBJ1-5; 9 bases fit TRBD1. This CDR3 is built from 13 residues. The V gene end was trimmed by 7 bases and the J gene end by 5 bases; junction bases not matched to a gene: 3. The CDR3 here is CASTWDRDQPQHF. The CDR3 DNA is TGTGCCAGCACCTGGGACAGGGATCAGCCCCAGCATTTT.

This clonotype has just a few counts. The chain carries TRBV20-1 and TRBJ2-3, with D maybe TRBD2 (5 bases). V was clipped by 1 base and J by 4 bases, with 18 bases between them. The germline V gene has CDR1 DFQATT and CDR2 SNEGSKA (reference sequence). The CDR3 consists of 16 residues. CDR3 DNA: TGCAGTGCTAGAGGGGCTAGCCGGATCACGGCAGATACGCAGTATTTT. Amino acid sequence: CSARGASRITADTQYF.

This clonotype was detected only a few times. The V and J genes are TRBV7-9 and TRBJ1-5; D is possibly TRBD1 (5 bases). From germline, CDR1 is SEHNR and CDR2 FQNEAQ (reference sequence). Trimming removed 3 bases from V and 6 bases from J, with 12 bases in between. There are 14 residues in the CDR3. The CDR3 DNA is TGTGCCAGCAGCTTTCCGGGGGGAGGTCAGCCCCAGCATTTT. Its translation: CASSFPGGGQPQHF.

The chain is built from TRBV7-4 and TRBJ1-2, with D possibly being TRBD1 (5 bases). CDR1 SGHVT and CDR2 SQSDAQ come from the germline V gene. This CDR3 has 12 residues. V shed 10 bases and J shed 3 bases, with 12 bases lying between them. The CDR3 spells CATSLGDYGYTF. The CDR3 nucleotides read TGTGCCACCTCTTTGGGGGACTATGGCTACACCTTC.

This clonotype was detected a few times. The chain links TRBV4-1 to TRBJ1-3; D call uncertain. Per germline, CDR1 MGHRA and CDR2 YSYEKL. The CDR3 is 16 residues long. Trimming pared 1 base from V and 0 bases from J, leaving 10 bases between. CDR3 residues: CASSQAPTGSGNTIYF. In nucleotides, the CDR3 is TGCGCCAGCAGCCAAGCCCCAACCGGCTCTGGAAACACCATATATTTT.